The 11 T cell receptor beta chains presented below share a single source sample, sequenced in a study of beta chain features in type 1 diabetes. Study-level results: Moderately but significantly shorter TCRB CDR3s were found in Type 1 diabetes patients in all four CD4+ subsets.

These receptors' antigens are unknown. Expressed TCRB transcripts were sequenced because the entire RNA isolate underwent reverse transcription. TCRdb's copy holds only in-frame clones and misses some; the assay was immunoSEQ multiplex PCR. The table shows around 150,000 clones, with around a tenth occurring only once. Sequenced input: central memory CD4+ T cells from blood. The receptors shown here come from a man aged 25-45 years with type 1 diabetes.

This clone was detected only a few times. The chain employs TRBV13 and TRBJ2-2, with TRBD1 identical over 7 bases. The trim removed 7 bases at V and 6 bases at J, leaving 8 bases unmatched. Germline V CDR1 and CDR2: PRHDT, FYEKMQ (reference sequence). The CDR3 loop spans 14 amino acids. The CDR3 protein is CASKGTALPGELFF. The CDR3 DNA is TGTGCCAGCAAAGGGACAGCTCTCCCCGGGGAGCTGTTTTTT.

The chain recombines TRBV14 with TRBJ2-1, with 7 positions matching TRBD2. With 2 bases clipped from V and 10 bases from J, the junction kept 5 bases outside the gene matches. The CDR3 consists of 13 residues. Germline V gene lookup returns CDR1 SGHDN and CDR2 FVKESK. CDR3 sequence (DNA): TGTGCCAGCAGCCAATATGGGGGAGGGGAGCAGTTCTTC. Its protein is CASSQYGGGEQFF.

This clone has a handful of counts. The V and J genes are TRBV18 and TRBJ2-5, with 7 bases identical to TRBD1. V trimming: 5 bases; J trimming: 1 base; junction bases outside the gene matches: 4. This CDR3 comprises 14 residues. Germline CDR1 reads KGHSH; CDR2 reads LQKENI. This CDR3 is CASSNRDSQETQYF. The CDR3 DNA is TGTGCCAGCTCAAACCGGGACAGCCAAGAGACCCAGTACTTC.

CDR3 bases: TGTGCCAGCAGCTTGGGACTAGCGGTGAACAATGAGCAGTTCTTC. It encodes CASSLGLAVNNEQFF. The J gene is TRBJ2-1, the V gene TRBV5-4, with TRBD2 matching 9 bases. The ends lost 0 bases at V and 5 bases at J; junction bases unmatched: 3. The CDR3 length is 15 residues. In germline, CDR1 is SGHNT, CDR2 YYREEE (reference sequence). The entire variable domain, with the rest obtained from reference TRBV5-4 and TRBJ2-1, is as follows: ETGVTQSPTHLIKTRGQQVTLRCSSQSGHNTVSWYQQALGQGPQFIFQYYREEENGRGNFPPRFSGLQFPNYSSELNVNALELDDSALYLCASSLGLAVNNEQFFGPGTRLTVL.

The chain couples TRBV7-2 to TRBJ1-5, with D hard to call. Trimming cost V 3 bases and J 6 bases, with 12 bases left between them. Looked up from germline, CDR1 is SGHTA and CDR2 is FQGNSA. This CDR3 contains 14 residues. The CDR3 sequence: CASSFSEGSQPQHF. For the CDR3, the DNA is TGTGCCAGCAGCTTCTCGGAGGGTAGTCAGCCCCAGCATTTT.

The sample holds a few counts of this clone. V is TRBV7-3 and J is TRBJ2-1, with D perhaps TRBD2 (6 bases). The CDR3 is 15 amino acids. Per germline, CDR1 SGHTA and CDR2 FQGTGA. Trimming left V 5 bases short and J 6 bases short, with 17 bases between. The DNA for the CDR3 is TGTGCCAGCAGCGACCCGGGGGTGGGGGTCAATGAGCAGTTCTTC. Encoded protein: CASSDPGVGVNEQFF.

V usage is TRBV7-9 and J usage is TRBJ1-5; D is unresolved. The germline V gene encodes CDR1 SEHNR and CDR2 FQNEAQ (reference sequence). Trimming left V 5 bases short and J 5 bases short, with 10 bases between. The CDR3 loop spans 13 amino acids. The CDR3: CASSRSQDQPQHF. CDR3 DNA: TGTGCCAGCAGCCGCTCTCAGGATCAGCCCCAGCATTTT.

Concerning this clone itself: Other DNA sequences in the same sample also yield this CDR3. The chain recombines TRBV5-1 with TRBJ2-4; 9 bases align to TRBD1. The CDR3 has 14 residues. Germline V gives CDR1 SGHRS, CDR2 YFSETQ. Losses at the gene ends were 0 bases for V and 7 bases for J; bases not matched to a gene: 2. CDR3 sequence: CASSLVGTGNIQYF. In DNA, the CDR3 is TGCGCCAGCAGCTTGGTTGGGACAGGGAACATTCAGTACTTC. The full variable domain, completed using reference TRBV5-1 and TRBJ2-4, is KAGVTQTPRYLIKTRGQQVTLSCSPISGHRSVSWYQQTPGQGLQFLFEYFSETQRNKGNFPGRFSGRQFSNSRSEMNVSTLELGDSALYLCASSLVGTGNIQYFGAGTRLSVL.

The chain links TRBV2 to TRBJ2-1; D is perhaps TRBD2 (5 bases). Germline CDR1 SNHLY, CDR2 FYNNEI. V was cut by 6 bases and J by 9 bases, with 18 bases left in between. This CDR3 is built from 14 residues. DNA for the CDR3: TGTGCCAGCAGGATCGAACGGTGGGGAGTTGAGCAGTTCTTC. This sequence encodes CASRIERWGVEQFF.

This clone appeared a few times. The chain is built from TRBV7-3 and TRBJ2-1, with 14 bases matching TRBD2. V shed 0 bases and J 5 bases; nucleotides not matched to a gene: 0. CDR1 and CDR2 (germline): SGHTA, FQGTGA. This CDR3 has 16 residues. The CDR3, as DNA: TGTGCCAGCAGCTTAACGGGACTAGCGGGAGACAATGAGCAGTTCTTC. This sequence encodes CASSLTGLAGDNEQFF.

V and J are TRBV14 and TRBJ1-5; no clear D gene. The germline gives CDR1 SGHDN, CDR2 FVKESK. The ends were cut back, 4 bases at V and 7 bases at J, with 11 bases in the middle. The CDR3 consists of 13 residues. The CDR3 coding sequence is TGTGCCAGCAGCCGAAATAGCGGGCAGCCCCAGCATTTT. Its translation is CASSRNSGQPQHF.